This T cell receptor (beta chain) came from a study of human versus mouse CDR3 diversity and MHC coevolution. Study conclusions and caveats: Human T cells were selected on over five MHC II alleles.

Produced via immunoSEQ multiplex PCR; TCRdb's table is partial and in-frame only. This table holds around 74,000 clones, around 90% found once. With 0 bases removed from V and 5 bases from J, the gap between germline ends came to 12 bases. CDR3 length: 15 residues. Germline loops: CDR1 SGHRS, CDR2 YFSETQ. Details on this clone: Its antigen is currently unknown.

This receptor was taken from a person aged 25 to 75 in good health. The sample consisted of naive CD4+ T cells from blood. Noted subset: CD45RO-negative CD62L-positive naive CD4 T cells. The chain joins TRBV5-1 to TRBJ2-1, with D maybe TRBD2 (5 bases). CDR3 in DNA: TGCGCCAGCAGCTTGGCGGCGGGTATTGACAATGAGCAGTTCTTC. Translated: CASSLAAGIDNEQFF.